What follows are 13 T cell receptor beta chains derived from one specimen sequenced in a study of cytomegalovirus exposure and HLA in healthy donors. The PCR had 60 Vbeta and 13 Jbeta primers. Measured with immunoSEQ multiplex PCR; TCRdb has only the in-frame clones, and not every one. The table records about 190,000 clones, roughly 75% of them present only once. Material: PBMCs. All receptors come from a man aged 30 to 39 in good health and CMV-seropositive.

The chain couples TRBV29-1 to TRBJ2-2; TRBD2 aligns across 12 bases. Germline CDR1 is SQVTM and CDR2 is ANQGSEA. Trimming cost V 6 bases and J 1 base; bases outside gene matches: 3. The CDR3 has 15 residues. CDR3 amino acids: CSVRTSGVNTGELFF. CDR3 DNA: TGCAGCGTGCGGACTAGCGGGGTGAACACCGGGGAGCTGTTTTTT.

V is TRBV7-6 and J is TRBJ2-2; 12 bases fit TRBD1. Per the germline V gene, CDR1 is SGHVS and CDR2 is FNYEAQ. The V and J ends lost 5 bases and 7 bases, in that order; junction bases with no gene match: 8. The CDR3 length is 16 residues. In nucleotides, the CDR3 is TGTGCCAGCAGCCTCCGGGGACAGGGGGCAGGCGGGGAGCTGTTTTTT. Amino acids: CASSLRGQGAGGELFF.

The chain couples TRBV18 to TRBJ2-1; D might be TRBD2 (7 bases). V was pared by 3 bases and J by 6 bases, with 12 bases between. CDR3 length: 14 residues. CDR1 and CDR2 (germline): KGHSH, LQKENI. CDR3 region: CASSPGGAVNEQFF. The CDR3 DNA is TGTGCCAGCTCACCGGGGGGGGCCGTCAATGAGCAGTTCTTC.

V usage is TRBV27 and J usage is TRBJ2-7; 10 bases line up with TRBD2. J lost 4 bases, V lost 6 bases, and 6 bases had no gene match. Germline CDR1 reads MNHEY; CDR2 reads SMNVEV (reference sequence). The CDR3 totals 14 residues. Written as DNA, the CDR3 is TGTGCCAGCAGCACCGGGACTAGCGTTTACGAGCAGTACTTC. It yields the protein CASSTGTSVYEQYF.

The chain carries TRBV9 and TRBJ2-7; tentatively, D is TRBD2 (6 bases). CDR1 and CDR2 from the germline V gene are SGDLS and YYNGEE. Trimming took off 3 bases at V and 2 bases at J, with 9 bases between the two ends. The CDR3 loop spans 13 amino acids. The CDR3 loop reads CASSAGTAYEQYF. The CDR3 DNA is TGTGCCAGCAGCGCCGGGACTGCCTACGAGCAGTACTTC.

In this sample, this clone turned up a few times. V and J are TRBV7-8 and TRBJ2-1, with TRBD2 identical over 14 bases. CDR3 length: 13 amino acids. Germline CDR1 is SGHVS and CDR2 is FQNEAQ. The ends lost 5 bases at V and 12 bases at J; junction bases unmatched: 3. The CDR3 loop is CASSVGLAGAQFF. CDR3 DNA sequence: TGTGCCAGCAGCGTGGGACTAGCGGGAGCGCAGTTCTTC. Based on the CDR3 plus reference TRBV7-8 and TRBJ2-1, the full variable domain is GAGVSQSPRYKVAKRGQDVALRCDPISGHVSLFWYQQALGQGPEFLTYFQNEAQLDKSGLPSDRFFAERPEGSVSTLKIQRTQQEDSAVYLCASSVGLAGAQFFGPGTRLTVL.

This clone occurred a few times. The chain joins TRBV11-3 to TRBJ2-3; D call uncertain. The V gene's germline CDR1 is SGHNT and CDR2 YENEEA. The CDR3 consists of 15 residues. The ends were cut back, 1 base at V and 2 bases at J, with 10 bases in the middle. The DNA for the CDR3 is TGTGCCAGCAGCTTAGGTCTAAGCCCCACAGATACGCAGTATTTT. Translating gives CASSLGLSPTDTQYF.

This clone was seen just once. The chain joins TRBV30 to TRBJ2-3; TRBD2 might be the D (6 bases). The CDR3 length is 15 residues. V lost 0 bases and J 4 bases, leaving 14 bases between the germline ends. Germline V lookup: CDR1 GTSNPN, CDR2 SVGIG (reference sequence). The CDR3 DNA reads TGTGCCTGGAGTGTAGGGCCGGGAGTGTCAGATACGCAGTATTTT. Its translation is CAWSVGPGVSDTQYF.

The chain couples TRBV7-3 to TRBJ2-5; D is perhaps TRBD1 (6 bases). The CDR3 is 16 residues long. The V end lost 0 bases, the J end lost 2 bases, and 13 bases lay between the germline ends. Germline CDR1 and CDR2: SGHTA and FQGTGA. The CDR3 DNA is TGTGCCAGCAGCTTAACCGGAAGGACAGAACAAGAGACCCAGTACTTC. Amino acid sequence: CASSLTGRTEQETQYF.

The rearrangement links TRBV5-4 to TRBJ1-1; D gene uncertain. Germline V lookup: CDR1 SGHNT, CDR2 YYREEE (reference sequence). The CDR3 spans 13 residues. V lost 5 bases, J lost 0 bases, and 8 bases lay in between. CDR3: CASRPAMNTEAFF. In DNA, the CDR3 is TGTGCCAGCAGACCCGCTATGAACACTGAAGCTTTCTTT.

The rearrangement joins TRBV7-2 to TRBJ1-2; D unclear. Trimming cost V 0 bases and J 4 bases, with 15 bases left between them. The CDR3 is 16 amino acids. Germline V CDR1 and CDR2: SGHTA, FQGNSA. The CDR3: CASSLAPGSFGYGYTF. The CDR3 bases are TGTGCCAGCAGCTTAGCTCCCGGGAGCTTTGGCTATGGCTACACCTTC.

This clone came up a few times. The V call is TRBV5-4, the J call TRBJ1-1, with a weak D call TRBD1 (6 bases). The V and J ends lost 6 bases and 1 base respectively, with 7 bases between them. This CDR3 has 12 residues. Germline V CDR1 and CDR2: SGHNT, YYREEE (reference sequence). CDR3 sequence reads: CASTQGNTEAFF. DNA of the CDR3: TGTGCCAGCACACAGGGGAACACTGAAGCTTTCTTT.

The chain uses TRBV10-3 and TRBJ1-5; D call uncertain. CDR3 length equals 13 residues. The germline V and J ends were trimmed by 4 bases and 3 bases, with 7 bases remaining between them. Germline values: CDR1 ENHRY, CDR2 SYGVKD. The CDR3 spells CAISARDNQPQHF. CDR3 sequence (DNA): TGTGCCATCAGTGCCCGGGACAATCAGCCCCAGCATTTT.